This TCR beta chain was documented in a study of cytomegalovirus exposure and HLA in healthy donors (dated by TCRdb to the late 2010s). With respect to the entire study: An earlier analysis of roughly 500 of the donors reported 276 Gb of sequence data and 117 million unique TCR beta sequences from 150 million to 200 million T cells. Besides the first cohort of more than 650 subjects, a separate validation cohort made up of roughly 120 different subjects was used. Using immunosequencing, the study profiled T cell repertoires from around 670 subjects and related those repertoires to cytomegalovirus serostatus. The study was designed to test whether signatures of past pathogen exposure could be identified by cataloging public T cell receptors. Rather than drawing on any new phenotypic data, the later analysis identified candidate immune exposures from TCR beta sequences and the way those sequences occurred across donors. Among the roughly 400 genotyped donors, about 85% belonged to the genetic ancestry cluster associated with self-reported Caucasian donors. An early release covering roughly 640 HLA-typed donors comprised 250 to 350 gigabases of sequencing data and around 80 million unique TCR sequences. Donor age, sex, ethnicity and CMV serostatus were collected together with the repertoire data. Every repertoire in the discovery cohort had been generated on one and the same sequencing platform. Typing coverage differed by locus: A, B, C, DRB1 and DQB1 were typed in roughly 620-630 donors, DQA1 in 500 to 550, DPA1 in around 580, and DPB1 in just under 490. On average, 235,054 unique TCR beta nucleotide sequences were sequenced per donor among a few hundred genotyped donors of the cohort, with roughly 20% of those sequences being non-productive. Genome-wide SNP genotypes for about three fifths of the roughly 670 donors were used in a later genetic analysis, which treated that subset as a discovery cohort. A later analysis re-examined previously published TCR beta repertoires from about 670 donors and added high-resolution HLA genotyping to investigate patterns of TCR occurrence. An earlier analysis of about 600 of the donors used high-throughput TCR beta sequencing to judge whether each TCR beta V gene segment behaved as functional or pseudogenic. HLA typing included class I and class II loci at four-digit resolution. Several DR-DQ haplotypes were handled as single units for association and clustering because linkage in the cohort was strong. To predict cytomegalovirus infection status, the study combined high-throughput TCR immunosequencing, statistical association of individual TCRs with disease status, and machine learning.

This clone was found a few times. Its antigen is unknown. The sample holds no much larger clone one base away, and base qualities are not on file. What the research found in general, with its limitations: HLA typing was unavailable for some donors at each locus, so association tests used only the typed subset. The cohort was sequenced for TCR beta chains only, and without alpha or paired-chain data the features that could be detected were limited. Because counts were too low, some 17 rarely observed V segments, including chromosome 9 orphons, were left out of the earlier analysis of a few hundred of the donors. Strong co-occurrence of HLA alleles, especially DR and DQ, made assigning TCR associations to individual alleles difficult. A few of the identified cytomegalovirus-associated TCR beta chains were confirmed in vitro to be specific for cytomegalovirus antigens. A later analysis reported that several top co-occurrence clusters appeared linked to parvovirus B19, influenza, CMV and Epstein-Barr virus. The only immune exposure information available for the cohort was CMV serostatus. Most CMV-associated TCR beta chains appeared to be HLA-restricted in a later analysis, and the HLA associations seemed to be driven largely by CMV exposure. An association between a missense DCLRE1C variant and V-gene and J-gene trimming of TCR beta chains was found in a later genetic analysis and replicated in an independent cohort. In a later analysis, TCR association rates were found to vary across HLA loci, with the most associated TCRs seen for DRB1 alleles and the fewest for HLA-C alleles. In a later analysis, over 15,000 TCR beta sequences were associated with specific HLA alleles at a false discovery rate of 0.05. Sequencing depth was assumed to be roughly uniform across donors in the presence/absence analyses, though that assumption may not hold. The study listed 150 to 200 TCR beta chains as associated with cytomegalovirus. An earlier analysis of approximately 530 of the donors showed that most TCR beta V segments appeared in productive rearrangements either about 87% or about 30% of the time, which broadly matched IMGT annotations. A later analysis found that HLA-associated TCR beta chains were more clonally expanded and had lower generation probabilities than equally common non-associated chains. A cluster of highly shared sequence variants was judged likely to be a technical artifact of the sequencing pipeline. It was suggested by the authors that the approach could potentially be generalized to other disease states and immunological phenotypes. Because the 87-base-pair reads could not distinguish some IMGT-functional V segments, including TRBV6-2 and TRBV6-3, those segments were excluded. A further reported finding was that TCR beta sequences accurately predicted the HLA-A and HLA-B alleles for most subjects in the first cohort. Linkage disequilibrium might explain the correlated functional status among segregating V segments, but an unknown experimental factor could not be ruled out. Cytomegalovirus status was reported to be diagnosed by the classifier with high specificity and sensitivity in both the original and validation cohorts. According to a later genetic analysis, donors in an Asian-associated ancestry cluster had fewer N-insertions in productive TCRs than the approximately 690-donor mean. Most TCR sequences were seen in very few donors, while some public TCRs were found in many individuals.

The method was the immunoSEQ multiplex PCR assay. For the multiplex PCR, a mixture combining 60 forward primers for TCR Vbeta segments and 13 reverse primers for TCR Jbeta segments was used. The CDR3 region of rearranged TCR beta genes was amplified from genomic DNA with a multiplex PCR assay. Amplified TCR beta libraries were sequenced as 87-base-pair reads on the Illumina HiSeq System. The study's processing was this. A later analysis tallied some 79 million unique TCR beta chains across the 700 or so repertoires, and approximately 12 million of those chains were shared by two or more donors. To remove PCR and sequencing errors, raw reads were error-corrected and collapsed into unique sequences using a nearest-neighbor algorithm that merged closely related sequences. To assign V, D and J gene segments, CDR3 sequences were aligned to IMGT reference sequences. For a sequence to be retained, a match of at least six nucleotides was required to both a V gene segment and a J gene segment. A rearrangement was called productive if the CDR3 had no stop codons and remained in frame with V and J, and every other rearrangement was called non-productive. Following IMGT convention, CDR3 was defined as the stretch from the second conserved V-encoded cysteine up to the conserved J-encoded phenylalanine. The earlier analysis of some 600 of the donors excluded sequences that lacked an unambiguous match to a single V gene segment. In an earlier analysis of 587 of the donors, a V segment was called functional when productive rearrangements were above 56.7%, and segregating when the standard deviation between donors exceeded 5%. To diagnose cytomegalovirus status from the catalog of TCR beta chain sequences, a statistical classification framework was built. V and J gene assignment, in a later analysis, came from comparing TCR nucleotide sequences with IMGT/GENE-DB human TR gene sequences. The TCRdist pipeline was used in a later analysis to assign CDR3 sequences and most-parsimonious VDJ recombination scenarios. In a later analysis, each TCR beta chain was defined by its CDR3 amino acid sequence together with its V-gene family, and reads lacking a unique V-gene family were excluded. To address suspected cross-contamination and a sequencing artifact, a later analysis removed 592 highly shared, low-generation-probability nucleotide sequences. For each public chain, a later analysis derived a clonal expansion index from normalized ranks of inferred template counts within each repertoire. A later analysis computed generation probabilities with a VDJ recombination model fitted to out-of-frame rearrangements, and checked the results against IGoR. In a later analysis, hypergeometric tests were used to score TCR-TCR, TCR-HLA and TCR-CMV co-occurrence, with a repertoire-size bias correction applied to TCR pairs. To estimate false discovery rates, a later analysis permuted the HLA or CMV assignments 20 times. A later analysis grouped co-occurring TCRs with DBSCAN, adding TCRdist sequence similarity when clustering within HLA-allele-positive subsets. Co-occurrence clustering excluded repertoires with fewer than 30,000 or more than 120,000 public chains, plus five with anomalous nucleotide sharing. TCRdb provides this immuneACCESS table in a form limited to in-frame rearrangements. Some clones are lacking; in checked studies, under half of them reflect an unresolved V gene, and why the rest are absent is not known. That table is the source of V, J and clone size, and D and trimming were worked out from the DNA. This sample comprises over 200,000 clones, more than 75% of them detected only once. The ten largest clones take up 6% of the sample.

The cohort was made up of 666 healthy bone marrow donors. All cohort members were sampled while nominally healthy, although unrecorded immune exposures were likely present. The donor was CMV seropositive and was included in the group of 290 or so seropositive cohort members. A peripheral blood sample was collected from each donor, and TCR beta sequencing was performed on peripheral blood mononuclear cells. Genomic DNA extraction from the blood cell samples was performed with the Qiagen DNeasy Blood Extraction Kit. As encoded in the germline V gene, CDR1 is MGHDK while CDR2 is SYGVNS. After removal of 4 bases from V and 7 bases from J, the junction retains 9 bases not matched to a gene. Inclusive of the bounding cysteine and phenylalanine, the CDR3 is 14 residues long. The only DNA kept is the CDR3, 42 bases in frame from the first base.

The clonotype comes from a man aged 40-49 years in good health and CMV-seropositive. Sequenced material: PBMCs. Recombination linked TRBV25-1 to TRBJ1-2; 7 middle bases align to TRBD1. The bases read TGTGCCAGCAGTGTCCAAGGGGGCTCGGGTGGCTACACCTTC. Protein translation: CASSVQGGSGGYTF.